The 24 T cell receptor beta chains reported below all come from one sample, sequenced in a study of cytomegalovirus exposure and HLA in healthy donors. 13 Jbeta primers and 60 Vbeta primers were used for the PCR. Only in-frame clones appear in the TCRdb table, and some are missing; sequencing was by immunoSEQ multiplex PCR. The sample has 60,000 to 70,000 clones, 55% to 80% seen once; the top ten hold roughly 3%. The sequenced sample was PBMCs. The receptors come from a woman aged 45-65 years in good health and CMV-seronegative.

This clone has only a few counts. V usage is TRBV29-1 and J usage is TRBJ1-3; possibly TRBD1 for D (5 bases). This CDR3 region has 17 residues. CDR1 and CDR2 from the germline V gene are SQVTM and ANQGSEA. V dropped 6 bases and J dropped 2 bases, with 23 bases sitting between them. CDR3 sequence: CSVDDSSYNNPGNTIYF. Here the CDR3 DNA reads TGCAGCGTCGACGACAGCAGCTATAATAACCCTGGAAACACCATATATTTT.

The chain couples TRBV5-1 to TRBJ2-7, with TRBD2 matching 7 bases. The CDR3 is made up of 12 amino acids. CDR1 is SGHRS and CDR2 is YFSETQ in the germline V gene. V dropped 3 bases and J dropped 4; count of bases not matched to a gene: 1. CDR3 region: CASSWGGYEQYF. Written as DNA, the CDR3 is TGCGCCAGCAGCTGGGGGGGGTACGAGCAGTACTTC.

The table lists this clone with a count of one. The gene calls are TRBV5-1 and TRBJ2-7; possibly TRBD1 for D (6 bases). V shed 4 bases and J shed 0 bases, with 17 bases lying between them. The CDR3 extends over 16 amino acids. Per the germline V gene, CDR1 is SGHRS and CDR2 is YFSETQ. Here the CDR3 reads CASSRLPDRLSYEQYF. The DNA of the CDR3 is TGCGCCAGCAGCCGACTGCCGGACAGACTCTCCTACGAGCAGTACTTC. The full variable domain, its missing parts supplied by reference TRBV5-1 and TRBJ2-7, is KAGVTQTPRYLIKTRGQQVTLSCSPISGHRSVSWYQQTPGQGLQFLFEYFSETQRNKGNFPGRFSGRQFSNSRSEMNVSTLELGDSALYLCASSRLPDRLSYEQYFGPGTRLTVT.

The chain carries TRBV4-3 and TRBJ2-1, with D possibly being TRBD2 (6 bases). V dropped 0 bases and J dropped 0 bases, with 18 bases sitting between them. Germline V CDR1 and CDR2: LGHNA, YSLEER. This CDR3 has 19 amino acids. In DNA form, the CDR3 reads TGCGCCAGCAGCCAAGAGATTAGCGGAGGTGGGAGCTCCTACAATGAGCAGTTCTTC. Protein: CASSQEISGGGSSYNEQFF.

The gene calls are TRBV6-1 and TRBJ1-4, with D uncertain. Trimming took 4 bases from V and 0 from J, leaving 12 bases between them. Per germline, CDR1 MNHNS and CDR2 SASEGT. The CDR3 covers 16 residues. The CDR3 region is CASSAQDSATNEKLFF. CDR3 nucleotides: TGTGCCAGCAGTGCCCAGGACTCCGCAACTAATGAAAAACTGTTTTTT.

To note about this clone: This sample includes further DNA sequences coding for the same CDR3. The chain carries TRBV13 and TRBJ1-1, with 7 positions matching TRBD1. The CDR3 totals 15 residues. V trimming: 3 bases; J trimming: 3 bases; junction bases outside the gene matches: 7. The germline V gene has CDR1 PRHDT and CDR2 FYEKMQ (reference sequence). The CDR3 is CASSFQRQGYTEAFF. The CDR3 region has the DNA TGTGCCAGCAGCTTCCAGAGACAGGGTTACACTGAAGCTTTCTTT.

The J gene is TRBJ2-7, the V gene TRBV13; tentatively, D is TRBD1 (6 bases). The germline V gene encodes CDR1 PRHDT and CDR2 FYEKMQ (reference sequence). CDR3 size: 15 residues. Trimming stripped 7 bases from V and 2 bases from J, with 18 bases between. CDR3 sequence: CASNRPDRITYEQYF. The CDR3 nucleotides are TGTGCCAGCAACCGACCGGACAGAATCACCTACGAGCAGTACTTC.

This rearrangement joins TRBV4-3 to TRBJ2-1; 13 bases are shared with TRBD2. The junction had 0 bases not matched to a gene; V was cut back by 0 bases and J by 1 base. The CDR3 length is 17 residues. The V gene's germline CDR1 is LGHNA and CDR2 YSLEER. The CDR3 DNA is TGCGCCAGCAGCCAAGAGGGACTAGCGGGATCCTACAATGAGCAGTTCTTC. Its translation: CASSQEGLAGSYNEQFF.

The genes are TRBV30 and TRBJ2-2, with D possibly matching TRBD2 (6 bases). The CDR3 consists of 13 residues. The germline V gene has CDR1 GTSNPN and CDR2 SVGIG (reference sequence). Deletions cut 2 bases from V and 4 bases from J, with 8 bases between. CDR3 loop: CAWSRSGTGELFF. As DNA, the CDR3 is TGTGCCTGGAGTCGTAGCGGCACCGGGGAGCTGTTTTTT.

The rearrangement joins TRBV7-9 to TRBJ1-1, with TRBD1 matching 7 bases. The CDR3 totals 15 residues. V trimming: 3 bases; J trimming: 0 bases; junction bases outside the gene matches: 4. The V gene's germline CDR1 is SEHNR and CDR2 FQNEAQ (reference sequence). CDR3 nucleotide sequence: TGTGCCAGCAGCTTTGACAGGGACATGAACACTGAAGCTTTCTTT. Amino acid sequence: CASSFDRDMNTEAFF.

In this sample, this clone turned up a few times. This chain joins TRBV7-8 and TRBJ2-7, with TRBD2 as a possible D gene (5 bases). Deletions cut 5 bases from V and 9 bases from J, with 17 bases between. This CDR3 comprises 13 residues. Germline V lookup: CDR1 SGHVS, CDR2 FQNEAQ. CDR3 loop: CASSPLTLGTQYF. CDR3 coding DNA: TGTGCCAGCAGCCCACTTACACTAGGTACGCAGTACTTC.

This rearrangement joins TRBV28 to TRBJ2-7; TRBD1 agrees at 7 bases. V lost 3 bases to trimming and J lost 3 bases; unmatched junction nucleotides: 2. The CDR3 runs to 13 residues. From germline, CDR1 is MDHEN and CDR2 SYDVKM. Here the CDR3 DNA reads TGTGCCAGCAGTTTTACAGGGGACTACGAGCAGTACTTC. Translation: CASSFTGDYEQYF.

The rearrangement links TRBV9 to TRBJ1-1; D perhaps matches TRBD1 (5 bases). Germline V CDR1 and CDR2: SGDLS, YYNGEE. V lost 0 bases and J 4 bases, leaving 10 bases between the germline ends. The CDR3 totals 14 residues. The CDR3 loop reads CASSVVGASTEAFF. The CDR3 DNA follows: TGTGCCAGCAGCGTAGTTGGGGCAAGCACTGAAGCTTTCTTT.

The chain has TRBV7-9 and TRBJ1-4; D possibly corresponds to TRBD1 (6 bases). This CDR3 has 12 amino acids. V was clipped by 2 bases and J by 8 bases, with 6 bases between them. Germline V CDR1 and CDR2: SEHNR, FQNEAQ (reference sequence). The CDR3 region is CASSLQGEKLFF. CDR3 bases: TGTGCCAGCAGCTTACAGGGGGAAAAACTGTTTTTT.

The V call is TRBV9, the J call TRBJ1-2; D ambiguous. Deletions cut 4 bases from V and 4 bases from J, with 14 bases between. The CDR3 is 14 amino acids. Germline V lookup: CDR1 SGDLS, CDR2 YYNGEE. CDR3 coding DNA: TGTGCCAGCAGCCCTAGCCCCGTAGCCTATGGCTACACCTTC. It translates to CASSPSPVAYGYTF.

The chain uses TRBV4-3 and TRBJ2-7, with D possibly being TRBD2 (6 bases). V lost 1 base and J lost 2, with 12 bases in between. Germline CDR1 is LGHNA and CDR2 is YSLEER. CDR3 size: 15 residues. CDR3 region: CASSQGTTLTYEQYF. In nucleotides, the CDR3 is TGCGCCAGCAGCCAAGGGACTACGTTAACCTACGAGCAGTACTTC.

The CDR3 spells CASSFGTRNEQFF. In nucleotides, the CDR3 is TGTGCCAGCAGCTTTGGTACGCGCAATGAGCAGTTCTTC. This chain links TRBV7-6 with TRBJ2-1; no reliable D call. The V and J ends lost 3 bases and 6 bases respectively, with 9 bases between them. The CDR3 extends over 13 amino acids. CDR1 is SGHVS and CDR2 is FNYEAQ in the germline V gene.

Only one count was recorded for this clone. Here the CDR3 reads CASSATSSGTGKGKLFF. For the CDR3, the DNA is TGTGCCAGCAGCGCAACAAGCTCCGGGACAGGGAAAGGAAAACTGTTTTTT. The chain joins TRBV7-8 to TRBJ1-4; 9 bases map to TRBD1. Per germline, CDR1 SGHVS and CDR2 FQNEAQ. V trimming: 5 bases; J trimming: 10 bases; junction bases outside the gene matches: 17. The CDR3 consists of 17 residues.

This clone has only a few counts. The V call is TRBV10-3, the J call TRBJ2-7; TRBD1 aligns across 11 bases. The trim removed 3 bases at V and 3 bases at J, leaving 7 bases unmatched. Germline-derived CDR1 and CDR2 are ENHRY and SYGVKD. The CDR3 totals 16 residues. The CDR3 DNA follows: TGTGCCATCAGTGACGCCCCCGGGACAGGGGGCTACGAGCAGTACTTC. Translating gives CAISDAPGTGGYEQYF.

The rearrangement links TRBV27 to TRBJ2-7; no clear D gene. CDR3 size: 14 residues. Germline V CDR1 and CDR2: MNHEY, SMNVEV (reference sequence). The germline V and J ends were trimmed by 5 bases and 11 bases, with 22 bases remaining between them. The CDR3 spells CASSPTSRITPEYF. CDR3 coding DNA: TGTGCCAGCAGTCCCACCTCTAGAATAACACCGGAGTACTTC.

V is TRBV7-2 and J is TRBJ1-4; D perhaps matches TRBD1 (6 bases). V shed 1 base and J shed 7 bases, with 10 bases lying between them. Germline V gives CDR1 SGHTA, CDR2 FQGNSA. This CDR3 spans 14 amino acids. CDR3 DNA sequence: TGTGCCAGCAGCTTAGTCACAGGGAGTGAAAAACTGTTTTTT. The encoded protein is CASSLVTGSEKLFF.

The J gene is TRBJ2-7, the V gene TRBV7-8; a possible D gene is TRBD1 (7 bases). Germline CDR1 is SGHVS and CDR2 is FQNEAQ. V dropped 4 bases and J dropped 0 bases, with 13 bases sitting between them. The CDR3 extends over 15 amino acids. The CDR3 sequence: CASSSPQGGSYEQYF. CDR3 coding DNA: TGTGCCAGCAGCTCCCCCCAGGGGGGCTCCTACGAGCAGTACTTC.

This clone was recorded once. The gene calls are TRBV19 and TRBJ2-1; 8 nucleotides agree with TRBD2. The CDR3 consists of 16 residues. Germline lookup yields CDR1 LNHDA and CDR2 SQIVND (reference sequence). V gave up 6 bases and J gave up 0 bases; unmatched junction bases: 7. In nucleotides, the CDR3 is TGTGCCAGTAGGAGAAGCGGGAGTGGCTCCTACAATGAGCAGTTCTTC. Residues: CASRRSGSGSYNEQFF.

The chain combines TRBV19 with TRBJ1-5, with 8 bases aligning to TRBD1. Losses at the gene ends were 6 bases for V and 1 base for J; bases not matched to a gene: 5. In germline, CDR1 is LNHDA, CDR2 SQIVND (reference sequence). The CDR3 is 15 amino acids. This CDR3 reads CASSRQGNSNQPQHF. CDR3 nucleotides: TGTGCCAGTAGCAGACAGGGGAACAGCAATCAGCCCCAGCATTTT. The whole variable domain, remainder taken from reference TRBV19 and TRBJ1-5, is DGGITQSPKYLFRKEGQNVTLSCEQNLNHDAMYWYRQDPGQGLRLIYYSQIVNDFQKGDIAEGYSVSREKKESFPLTVTSAQKNPTAFYLCASSRQGNSNQPQHFGDGTRLSIL.